Below are 20 T cell receptor beta chains sequenced from a single sample in a study of graft-versus-host responses after intestinal transplantation. Method: immunoSEQ multiplex PCR; TCRdb's copy keeps in-frame clones and lacks some. This sample has around 26,000 clones, with roughly 94% found just once. Material: PBMCs, obtained 156 days after intestinal transplant. The receptors come from a human patient who received an intestinal transplant, so some T cells may come from the graft donor.

The rearrangement links TRBV7-9 to TRBJ2-7; 9 bases match TRBD2. V was pared by 6 bases and J by 2 bases, with 8 bases of the junction left unmatched. The CDR3 consists of 15 residues. Germline CDR1 SEHNR, CDR2 FQNEAQ (reference sequence). In DNA form, the CDR3 reads TGTGCCAGCAGTTGGAGCGGGGGGAATCCCTACGAGCAGTACTTC. It is translated as CASSWSGGNPYEQYF.

V is TRBV10-3 and J is TRBJ1-2; a possible D gene is TRBD1 (5 bases). Germline CDR1 ENHRY, CDR2 SYGVKD. With 6 bases removed from V and 6 bases from J, the gap between germline ends came to 14 bases. This CDR3 comprises 13 residues. CDR3 DNA sequence: TGTGCCATCAGGGCCAGGGTACTGCATGGCTACACCTTC. It encodes CAIRARVLHGYTF.

The J gene is TRBJ1-2, the V gene TRBV5-4, with 7 nucleotides matching TRBD1. V trimming: 4 bases; J trimming: 0 bases; junction bases outside the gene matches: 3. This CDR3 has 14 amino acids. Germline V lookup: CDR1 SGHNT, CDR2 YYREEE (reference sequence). CDR3 amino acids: CASSRTGANYGYTF. The CDR3 DNA is TGTGCCAGCAGCCGTACAGGGGCTAACTATGGCTACACCTTC.

The V gene is TRBV5-1, the J gene TRBJ1-2; D perhaps matches TRBD1 (5 bases). Deletions cut 1 base from V and 6 bases from J, with 13 bases between. From germline, CDR1 is SGHRS and CDR2 YFSETQ. This CDR3 spans 14 amino acids. CDR3 sequence reads: CASSLLGEHNGYTF. In DNA form, the CDR3 reads TGCGCCAGCAGCTTGTTGGGGGAACACAATGGCTACACCTTC.

This rearrangement joins TRBV27 to TRBJ2-1; TRBD2 matches at 11 bases. The CDR3 consists of 16 residues. Germline V gene data show CDR1 as MNHEY and CDR2 as SMNVEV (reference sequence). Germline trimming cut 6 bases from V and 3 bases from J; bases unmatched to any gene: 7. The CDR3, as DNA: TGTGCCAGCAGCACCGGGCTAGCGGGAGGCTACAATGAGCAGTTCTTC. This sequence encodes CASSTGLAGGYNEQFF.

V gene TRBV30 combines with J gene TRBJ2-2, with 15 bases that match TRBD2. The CDR3 is 21 amino acids. The V gene's germline CDR1 is GTSNPN and CDR2 SVGIG (reference sequence). The V and J ends lost 4 bases and 2 bases, in that order; junction bases with no gene match: 17. In DNA, the CDR3 is TGTGCCTGGAAGCGGCGCGGACTAGCGGGGGGGCCGGGGAAAAACACCGGGGAGCTGTTTTTT. It translates to CAWKRRGLAGGPGKNTGELFF.

The V and J genes are TRBV6-5 and TRBJ1-5; tentative D call: TRBD1 (6 bases). The CDR3 runs to 14 residues. The ends were cut back, 8 bases at V and 4 bases at J, with 15 bases in the middle. The germline V gene has CDR1 MNHEY and CDR2 SVGAGI. CDR3 nucleotides: TGTGCCAGCTTTACCGGGACAAGAAATCAGCCCCAGCATTTT. It translates to CASFTGTRNQPQHF.

V usage is TRBV27 and J usage is TRBJ2-5; 9 positions match TRBD1. With V trimmed by 4 bases and J by 5 bases, 8 bases remained unmatched. In germline, CDR1 is MNHEY, CDR2 SMNVEV (reference sequence). The length of the CDR3 is 15 residues. The DNA of the CDR3 is TGTGCCAGCAGTTGGGAAGGACAGGGGAGGGAGACCCAGTACTTC. It codes for CASSWEGQGRETQYF.

The chain carries TRBV27 and TRBJ2-7; TRBD2 matches at 10 bases. Germline values: CDR1 MNHEY, CDR2 SMNVEV (reference sequence). The CDR3 has 17 residues. Germline trimming cut 0 bases from V and 4 bases from J; bases unmatched to any gene: 9. CDR3 sequence reads: CASSLSALAGGVYEQYF. In DNA form, the CDR3 reads TGTGCCAGCAGTTTATCCGCTTTAGCGGGAGGAGTGTACGAGCAGTACTTC.

The gene calls are TRBV7-8 and TRBJ2-3; D is undetermined. This CDR3 has 18 residues. CDR1 is SGHVS, CDR2 FQNEAQ, per germline. The V end lost 5 bases, the J end lost 2 bases, and 23 bases lay between the germline ends. The chain's CDR3 is CASSPGSLQLFTTDTQYF. CDR3 bases: TGTGCCAGCAGCCCCGGAAGCCTACAGCTCTTTACCACAGATACGCAGTATTTT.

The CDR3 DNA is TGCGCCAGCAGCCGAGGGCCCGAAAATAGCAATCAGCCCCAGCATTTT. Its protein product is CASSRGPENSNQPQHF. The V gene is TRBV5-1, the J gene TRBJ1-5, with D unclear. The germline gives CDR1 SGHRS, CDR2 YFSETQ. This CDR3 comprises 16 residues. With 4 bases removed from V and 0 bases from J, the gap between germline ends came to 14 bases.

V usage is TRBV21-1 and J usage is TRBJ2-7. TRBV21-1 has pseudogene status. The CDR3 runs to 11 residues. In DNA, the CDR3 is TGTGCCAGCAGCTTACCCTACGAGCAGTACTTC. Encoded protein: CASSLPYEQYF.

The chain links TRBV6-1 to TRBJ1-3, with 10 bases lining up with TRBD1. V was pared by 4 bases and J by 0 bases, with 6 bases of the junction left unmatched. The CDR3 consists of 17 residues. Per the germline V gene, CDR1 is MNHNS and CDR2 is SASEGT. The CDR3 DNA follows: TGTGCCAGCAGTGTCCCGGGACAGGGGTTCTCTGGAAACACCATATATTTT. It codes for CASSVPGQGFSGNTIYF.

This rearrangement joins TRBV9 to TRBJ2-1; 8 nucleotides line up with TRBD2. The CDR3 consists of 14 residues. Germline trimming cut 0 bases from V and 7 bases from J; bases unmatched to any gene: 3. From germline, CDR1 is SGDLS and CDR2 YYNGEE. CDR3 sequence reads: CASSVAGGVNEQFF. In nucleotides, the CDR3 is TGTGCCAGCAGCGTAGCGGGAGGGGTGAATGAGCAGTTCTTC. Together with reference TRBV9 and TRBJ2-1, the CDR3 gives the full variable domain: DSGVTQTPKHLITATGQRVTLRCSPRSGDLSVYWYQQSLDQGLQFLIQYYNGEERAKGNILERFSAQQFPDLHSELNLSSLELGDSALYFCASSVAGGVNEQFFGPGTRLTVL.

The V call is TRBV6-6, the J call TRBJ2-4; D is unclear. Per the germline V gene, CDR1 is MNHNY and CDR2 is SVGAGI (reference sequence). CDR3 length: 16 amino acids. Trimming left V 2 bases short and J 0 bases short, with 11 bases between. CDR3 nucleotide sequence: TGTGCCAGCAGTTACCTCTCGGTTCTAGCCAAAAACATTCAGTACTTC. Amino acid sequence: CASSYLSVLAKNIQYF.

With regard to this clone: Mismatch with germline at one junction end may stem from a read error. Additional DNA sequences in this sample encode the identical CDR3. CDR3: CASSLVFQVNNEQFF. DNA for the CDR3: TGTGCCAGTAGCTTAGTGTTCCAAGTCAACAATGAGCAGTTCTTC. The rearrangement links TRBV11-3 to TRBJ2-1; D remains unclear. This CDR3 has 15 residues. Germline V gene lookup returns CDR1 SGHNT and CDR2 YENEEA.

The V gene is TRBV19, the J gene TRBJ2-7; no definite D call. The CDR3 runs to 13 residues. V was pared by 5 bases and J by 3 bases, with 11 bases between. The germline CDR1 and CDR2 sequences are LNHDA and SQIVND (reference sequence). CDR3 nucleotide sequence: TGTGCCAGTAGTTTTGCCTGGGACTACGAGCAGTACTTC. Amino acids: CASSFAWDYEQYF.

Details on this clone: An end of the junction differs from the germline gene, which may be a read error. The genes are TRBV14 and TRBJ2-3; 14 bases align to TRBD2. This CDR3 contains 15 residues. Germline CDR1 is SGHDN and CDR2 is FVKESK. The CDR3 region is CAGSSGLAGVDTQYF. The CDR3 bases are TGTGCCGGCAGCTCGGGACTAGCGGGAGTAGATACGCAGTATTTT.

Worth noting for this clone: The junction shows a germline mismatch at one end, possibly a read error. The chain combines TRBV5-5 with TRBJ1-2; D is unclear. The CDR3 is made up of 12 amino acids. In germline, CDR1 is SGHKS, CDR2 YYEKEE (reference sequence). Written as DNA, the CDR3 is TGTGCCAGCAGTTTGGACGGCTATGGCTACACCTTC. Its translation: CASSLDGYGYTF.

The chain links TRBV4-1 to TRBJ2-3; possibly TRBD2 for D (7 bases). Germline V gene sequence: CDR1 MGHRA, CDR2 YSYEKL. Trimming shortened V by 1 base and J by 3 bases, and 14 bases separated the two germline ends. The CDR3 loop spans 16 amino acids. The CDR3 region has the DNA TGCGCCAGCAGCCAAGTGCAGGGGCGGGAGACAGATACGCAGTATTTT. Translated: CASSQVQGRETDTQYF.